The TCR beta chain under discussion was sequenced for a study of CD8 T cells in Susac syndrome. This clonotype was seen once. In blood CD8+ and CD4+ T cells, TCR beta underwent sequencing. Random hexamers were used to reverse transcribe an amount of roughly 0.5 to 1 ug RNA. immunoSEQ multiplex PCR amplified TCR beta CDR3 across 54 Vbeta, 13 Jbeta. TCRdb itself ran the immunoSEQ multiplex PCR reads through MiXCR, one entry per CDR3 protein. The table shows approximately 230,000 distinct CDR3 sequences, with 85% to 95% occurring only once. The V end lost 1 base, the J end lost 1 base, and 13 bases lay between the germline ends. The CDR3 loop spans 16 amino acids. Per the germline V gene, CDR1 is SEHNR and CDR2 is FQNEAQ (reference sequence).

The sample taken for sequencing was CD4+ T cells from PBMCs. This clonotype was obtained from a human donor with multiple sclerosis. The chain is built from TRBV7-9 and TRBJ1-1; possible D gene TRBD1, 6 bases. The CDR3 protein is CASSLEGTLSNTEAFF. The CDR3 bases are TGTGCCAGCAGCTTAGAGGGGACACTCTCGAACACTGAAGCTTTCTTT. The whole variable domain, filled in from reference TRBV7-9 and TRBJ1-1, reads DTGVSQNPRHKITKRGQNVTFRCDPISEHNRLYWYRQTLGQGPEFLTYFQNEAQLEKSRLLSDRFSAERPKGSFSTLEIQRTEQGDSAMYLCASSLEGTLSNTEAFFGQGTRLTVV.